Reported below is one T cell receptor beta chain. The antigen is unknown. This sample was included in a study of T cell responses to AZD1222 COVID-19 vaccine. Study-wide results and caveats: Females outnumbered males among donors, who were mostly white British; clonal diversity was possibly underestimated. Across the whole spike, CD4 TCRs peaked at regions 160-218 and 743-854. A rise in Spike-specific TCR breadth and depth followed two AZD1222 doses. Only a handful of AZD1222 recipients, more than five in all, had baseline seropositivity.

V was cut by 5 bases and J by 3 bases, with 10 bases left in between. The CDR3 consists of 13 residues. Germline V gene data show CDR1 as MDHEN and CDR2 as SYDVKM. Sequenced by immunoSEQ multiplex PCR; TCRdb stores in-frame clones only, minus some. The sample contains 140,000 to 150,000 clones, roughly 88% of which appear only once. Material: peripheral blood, obtained on day 0 of AZD1222 vaccination. The TCR originated in an adult in good health. The gene calls are TRBV28 and TRBJ1-2; D unclear. CDR3 sequence: CASSHDRDYGYTF. In DNA, the CDR3 is TGTGCCAGCAGTCATGATCGCGACTATGGCTACACCTTC.